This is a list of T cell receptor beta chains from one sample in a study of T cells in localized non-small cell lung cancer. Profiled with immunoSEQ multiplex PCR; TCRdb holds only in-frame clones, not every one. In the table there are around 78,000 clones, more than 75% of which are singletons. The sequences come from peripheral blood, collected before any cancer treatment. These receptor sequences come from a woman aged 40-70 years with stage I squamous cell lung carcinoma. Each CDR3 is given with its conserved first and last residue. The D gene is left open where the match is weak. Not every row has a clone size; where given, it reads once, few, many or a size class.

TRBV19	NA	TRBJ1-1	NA	TGTGCCAGTAGTATAGCTGGGGGAAGAAACACTGAAGCTTTCTTT	CASSIAGGRNTEAFF
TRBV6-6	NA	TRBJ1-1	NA	TGTGCCAGCAGTCCGCCAGGGACGAGAACTGAAGCTTTCTTT	CASSPPGTRTEAFF
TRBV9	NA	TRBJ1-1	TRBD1	TGTGCCAGCAGCGCTTTCCCGGACAGGGACCGGACTGAAGCTTTCTTT	CASSAFPDRDRTEAFF
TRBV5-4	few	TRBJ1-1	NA	TGTGCCAGCAGCTTGTTAGGAGGGGGGAACACTGAAGCTTTCTTT	CASSLLGGGNTEAFF
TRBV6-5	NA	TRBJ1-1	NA	TGTGCCAGCAGTTTTTCGGAATTCGTGAACACTGAAGCTTTCTTT	CASSFSEFVNTEAFF
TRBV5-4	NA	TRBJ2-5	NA	TGTGCCAGCAGCTCACTAGATTCGGAGACCCAGTACTTC	CASSSLDSETQYF
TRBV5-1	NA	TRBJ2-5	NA	TGCGCCAGCAGCTTGGACAGCCTGGGAACAGAGACCCAGTACTTC	CASSLDSLGTETQYF
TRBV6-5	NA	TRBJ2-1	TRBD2	TGTGCCACCACTAGCGGGGGGCCTTACAATGAGCAGTTCTTC	CATTSGGPYNEQFF
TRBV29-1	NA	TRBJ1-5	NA	TGCAGCGTTGTAGGTGATAATCAGCCCCAGCATTTT	CSVVGDNQPQHF
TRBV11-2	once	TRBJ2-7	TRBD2	TGTGCCAGCAGCTTTGGCGGGGGGACTATATACGAGCAGTACTTC	CASSFGGGTIYEQYF
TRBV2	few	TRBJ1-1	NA	TGTGCCAGCAGGGCGACAGCCATGAACACTGAAGCTTTCTTT	CASRATAMNTEAFF
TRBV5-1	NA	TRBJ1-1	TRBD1	TGCGCCAGCAGCTCAAACCTAGACAGGGGGGATACGAACACTGAAGCTTTCTTT	CASSSNLDRGDTNTEAFF
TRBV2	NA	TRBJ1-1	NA	TGTGCCAGCAGTGTACTTGGCCAGGGGAACACTGAAGCTTTCTTT	CASSVLGQGNTEAFF
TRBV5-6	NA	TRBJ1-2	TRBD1	TGTGCCAGCAGACTACAGGGGGCTAACTATGGCTACACCTTC	CASRLQGANYGYTF
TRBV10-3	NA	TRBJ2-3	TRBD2	TGTGCCATCGCTCGGAGCGGGGGGGGCACAGATACGCAGTATTTT	CAIARSGGGTDTQYF
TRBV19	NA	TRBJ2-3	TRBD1	TGTGCCATTTCGACAGGGGGCTGGTGCACAGATACGCAGTATTTT	CAISTGGWCTDTQYF
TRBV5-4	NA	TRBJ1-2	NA	TGTGCCAGCAGTCCGGGGGATAGGGTGGGCGCGGGCTACACCTTC	CASSPGDRVGAGYTF
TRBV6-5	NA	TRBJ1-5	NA	TGTGCCAGCAGTTACGACAGGACTAGCAATCAGCCCCAGCATTTT	CASSYDRTSNQPQHF
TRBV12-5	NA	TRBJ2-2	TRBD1	TGTGCTAGTGGCTCCGGGACAGCCAACACCGGGGAGCTGTTTTTT	CASGSGTANTGELFF
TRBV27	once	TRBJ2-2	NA	TGTGCCAGCACGCGACCCCCCGGGGAGCTGTTTTTT	CASTRPPGELFF
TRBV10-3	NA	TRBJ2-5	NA	TGTGCCATCAGTCGGGGAGAAAAGACCCAGTACTTC	CAISRGEKTQYF
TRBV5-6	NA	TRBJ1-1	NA	TGTGCCAGCAGCTTTCGGGGGGCGAACACTGAAGCTTTCTTT	CASSFRGANTEAFF
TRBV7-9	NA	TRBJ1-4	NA	TGTGCCAGCAGCTTGTTTCAGGGTGCTAATGAAAAACTGTTTTTT	CASSLFQGANEKLFF
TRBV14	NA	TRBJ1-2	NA	TGTGCCAGCAGCAGGGACCCCAACTATGGCTACACCTTC	CASSRDPNYGYTF
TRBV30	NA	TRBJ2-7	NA	TGTGCCTGGAGTGTAGTCGGGGGTGGCTACGAGCAGTACTTC	CAWSVVGGGYEQYF
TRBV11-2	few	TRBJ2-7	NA	TGTGCCAGCAGCTTAAACCGGGACCCCCGAGGGCGCGAGCAGTACTTC	CASSLNRDPRGREQYF
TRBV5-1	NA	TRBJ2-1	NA	TGCGCCAGCAGCGAACAGGGCTACAATGAGCAGTTCTTC	CASSEQGYNEQFF
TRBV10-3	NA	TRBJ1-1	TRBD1	TGTGCCATCAGTGACAAACAGGGGGACACTGAAGCTTTCTTT	CAISDKQGDTEAFF
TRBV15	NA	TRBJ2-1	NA	TGTGCCACCAGCAGAGATCCGCCCGCCAGCGGTTTATACAATGAGCAGTTCTTC	CATSRDPPASGLYNEQFF
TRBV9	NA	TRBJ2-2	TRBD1	TGTGCCAGCAGCCCAACAGGGGGCTCCGGGGAGCTGTTTTTT	CASSPTGGSGELFF
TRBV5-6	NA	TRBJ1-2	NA	TGTGCCAGCATTCTTGGAGGGTGGAGTGGCTACACCTTC	CASILGGWSGYTF
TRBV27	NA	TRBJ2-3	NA	TGTGCCAGCAGTCCCAGGCGATCGGGGCGTACTAGCACAGATACGCAGTATTTT	CASSPRRSGRTSTDTQYF
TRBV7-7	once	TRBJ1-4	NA	TGTGCTAGCAGCCCCCTGGGCGAAAAACTGTTTTTT	CASSPLGEKLFF
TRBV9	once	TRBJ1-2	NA	TGTGCCAGCGGTAGTGGCTACACCTTC	CASGSGYTF
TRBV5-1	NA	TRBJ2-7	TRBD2	TGCGCCAGCAGCTATCTAGCGGGGGAGCCCTACGAGCAGTACTTC	CASSYLAGEPYEQYF
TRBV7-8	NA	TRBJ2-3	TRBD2	TGTGCCAGCAGCCCCGACCTTACGGGGGGGCTAGATACGCAGTATTTT	CASSPDLTGGLDTQYF
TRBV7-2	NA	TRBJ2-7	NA	TGTGCCAGCAGCCCTTCTTTGAGAGAGCAGTACTTC	CASSPSLREQYF
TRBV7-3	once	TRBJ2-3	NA	TGTGCCAGCAGCTTTAGAGGGGGGGCAGGAGATACGCAGTATTTT	CASSFRGGAGDTQYF
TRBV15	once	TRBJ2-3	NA	TGTGCCACCAGCAGAGATCCCGTGACTTCAGCAGATACGCAGTATTTT	CATSRDPVTSADTQYF
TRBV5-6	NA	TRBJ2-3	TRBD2	TGTGCCAGCAGCCCGACGATGCTAGCGGGGCATCGGGATACGCAGTATTTT	CASSPTMLAGHRDTQYF